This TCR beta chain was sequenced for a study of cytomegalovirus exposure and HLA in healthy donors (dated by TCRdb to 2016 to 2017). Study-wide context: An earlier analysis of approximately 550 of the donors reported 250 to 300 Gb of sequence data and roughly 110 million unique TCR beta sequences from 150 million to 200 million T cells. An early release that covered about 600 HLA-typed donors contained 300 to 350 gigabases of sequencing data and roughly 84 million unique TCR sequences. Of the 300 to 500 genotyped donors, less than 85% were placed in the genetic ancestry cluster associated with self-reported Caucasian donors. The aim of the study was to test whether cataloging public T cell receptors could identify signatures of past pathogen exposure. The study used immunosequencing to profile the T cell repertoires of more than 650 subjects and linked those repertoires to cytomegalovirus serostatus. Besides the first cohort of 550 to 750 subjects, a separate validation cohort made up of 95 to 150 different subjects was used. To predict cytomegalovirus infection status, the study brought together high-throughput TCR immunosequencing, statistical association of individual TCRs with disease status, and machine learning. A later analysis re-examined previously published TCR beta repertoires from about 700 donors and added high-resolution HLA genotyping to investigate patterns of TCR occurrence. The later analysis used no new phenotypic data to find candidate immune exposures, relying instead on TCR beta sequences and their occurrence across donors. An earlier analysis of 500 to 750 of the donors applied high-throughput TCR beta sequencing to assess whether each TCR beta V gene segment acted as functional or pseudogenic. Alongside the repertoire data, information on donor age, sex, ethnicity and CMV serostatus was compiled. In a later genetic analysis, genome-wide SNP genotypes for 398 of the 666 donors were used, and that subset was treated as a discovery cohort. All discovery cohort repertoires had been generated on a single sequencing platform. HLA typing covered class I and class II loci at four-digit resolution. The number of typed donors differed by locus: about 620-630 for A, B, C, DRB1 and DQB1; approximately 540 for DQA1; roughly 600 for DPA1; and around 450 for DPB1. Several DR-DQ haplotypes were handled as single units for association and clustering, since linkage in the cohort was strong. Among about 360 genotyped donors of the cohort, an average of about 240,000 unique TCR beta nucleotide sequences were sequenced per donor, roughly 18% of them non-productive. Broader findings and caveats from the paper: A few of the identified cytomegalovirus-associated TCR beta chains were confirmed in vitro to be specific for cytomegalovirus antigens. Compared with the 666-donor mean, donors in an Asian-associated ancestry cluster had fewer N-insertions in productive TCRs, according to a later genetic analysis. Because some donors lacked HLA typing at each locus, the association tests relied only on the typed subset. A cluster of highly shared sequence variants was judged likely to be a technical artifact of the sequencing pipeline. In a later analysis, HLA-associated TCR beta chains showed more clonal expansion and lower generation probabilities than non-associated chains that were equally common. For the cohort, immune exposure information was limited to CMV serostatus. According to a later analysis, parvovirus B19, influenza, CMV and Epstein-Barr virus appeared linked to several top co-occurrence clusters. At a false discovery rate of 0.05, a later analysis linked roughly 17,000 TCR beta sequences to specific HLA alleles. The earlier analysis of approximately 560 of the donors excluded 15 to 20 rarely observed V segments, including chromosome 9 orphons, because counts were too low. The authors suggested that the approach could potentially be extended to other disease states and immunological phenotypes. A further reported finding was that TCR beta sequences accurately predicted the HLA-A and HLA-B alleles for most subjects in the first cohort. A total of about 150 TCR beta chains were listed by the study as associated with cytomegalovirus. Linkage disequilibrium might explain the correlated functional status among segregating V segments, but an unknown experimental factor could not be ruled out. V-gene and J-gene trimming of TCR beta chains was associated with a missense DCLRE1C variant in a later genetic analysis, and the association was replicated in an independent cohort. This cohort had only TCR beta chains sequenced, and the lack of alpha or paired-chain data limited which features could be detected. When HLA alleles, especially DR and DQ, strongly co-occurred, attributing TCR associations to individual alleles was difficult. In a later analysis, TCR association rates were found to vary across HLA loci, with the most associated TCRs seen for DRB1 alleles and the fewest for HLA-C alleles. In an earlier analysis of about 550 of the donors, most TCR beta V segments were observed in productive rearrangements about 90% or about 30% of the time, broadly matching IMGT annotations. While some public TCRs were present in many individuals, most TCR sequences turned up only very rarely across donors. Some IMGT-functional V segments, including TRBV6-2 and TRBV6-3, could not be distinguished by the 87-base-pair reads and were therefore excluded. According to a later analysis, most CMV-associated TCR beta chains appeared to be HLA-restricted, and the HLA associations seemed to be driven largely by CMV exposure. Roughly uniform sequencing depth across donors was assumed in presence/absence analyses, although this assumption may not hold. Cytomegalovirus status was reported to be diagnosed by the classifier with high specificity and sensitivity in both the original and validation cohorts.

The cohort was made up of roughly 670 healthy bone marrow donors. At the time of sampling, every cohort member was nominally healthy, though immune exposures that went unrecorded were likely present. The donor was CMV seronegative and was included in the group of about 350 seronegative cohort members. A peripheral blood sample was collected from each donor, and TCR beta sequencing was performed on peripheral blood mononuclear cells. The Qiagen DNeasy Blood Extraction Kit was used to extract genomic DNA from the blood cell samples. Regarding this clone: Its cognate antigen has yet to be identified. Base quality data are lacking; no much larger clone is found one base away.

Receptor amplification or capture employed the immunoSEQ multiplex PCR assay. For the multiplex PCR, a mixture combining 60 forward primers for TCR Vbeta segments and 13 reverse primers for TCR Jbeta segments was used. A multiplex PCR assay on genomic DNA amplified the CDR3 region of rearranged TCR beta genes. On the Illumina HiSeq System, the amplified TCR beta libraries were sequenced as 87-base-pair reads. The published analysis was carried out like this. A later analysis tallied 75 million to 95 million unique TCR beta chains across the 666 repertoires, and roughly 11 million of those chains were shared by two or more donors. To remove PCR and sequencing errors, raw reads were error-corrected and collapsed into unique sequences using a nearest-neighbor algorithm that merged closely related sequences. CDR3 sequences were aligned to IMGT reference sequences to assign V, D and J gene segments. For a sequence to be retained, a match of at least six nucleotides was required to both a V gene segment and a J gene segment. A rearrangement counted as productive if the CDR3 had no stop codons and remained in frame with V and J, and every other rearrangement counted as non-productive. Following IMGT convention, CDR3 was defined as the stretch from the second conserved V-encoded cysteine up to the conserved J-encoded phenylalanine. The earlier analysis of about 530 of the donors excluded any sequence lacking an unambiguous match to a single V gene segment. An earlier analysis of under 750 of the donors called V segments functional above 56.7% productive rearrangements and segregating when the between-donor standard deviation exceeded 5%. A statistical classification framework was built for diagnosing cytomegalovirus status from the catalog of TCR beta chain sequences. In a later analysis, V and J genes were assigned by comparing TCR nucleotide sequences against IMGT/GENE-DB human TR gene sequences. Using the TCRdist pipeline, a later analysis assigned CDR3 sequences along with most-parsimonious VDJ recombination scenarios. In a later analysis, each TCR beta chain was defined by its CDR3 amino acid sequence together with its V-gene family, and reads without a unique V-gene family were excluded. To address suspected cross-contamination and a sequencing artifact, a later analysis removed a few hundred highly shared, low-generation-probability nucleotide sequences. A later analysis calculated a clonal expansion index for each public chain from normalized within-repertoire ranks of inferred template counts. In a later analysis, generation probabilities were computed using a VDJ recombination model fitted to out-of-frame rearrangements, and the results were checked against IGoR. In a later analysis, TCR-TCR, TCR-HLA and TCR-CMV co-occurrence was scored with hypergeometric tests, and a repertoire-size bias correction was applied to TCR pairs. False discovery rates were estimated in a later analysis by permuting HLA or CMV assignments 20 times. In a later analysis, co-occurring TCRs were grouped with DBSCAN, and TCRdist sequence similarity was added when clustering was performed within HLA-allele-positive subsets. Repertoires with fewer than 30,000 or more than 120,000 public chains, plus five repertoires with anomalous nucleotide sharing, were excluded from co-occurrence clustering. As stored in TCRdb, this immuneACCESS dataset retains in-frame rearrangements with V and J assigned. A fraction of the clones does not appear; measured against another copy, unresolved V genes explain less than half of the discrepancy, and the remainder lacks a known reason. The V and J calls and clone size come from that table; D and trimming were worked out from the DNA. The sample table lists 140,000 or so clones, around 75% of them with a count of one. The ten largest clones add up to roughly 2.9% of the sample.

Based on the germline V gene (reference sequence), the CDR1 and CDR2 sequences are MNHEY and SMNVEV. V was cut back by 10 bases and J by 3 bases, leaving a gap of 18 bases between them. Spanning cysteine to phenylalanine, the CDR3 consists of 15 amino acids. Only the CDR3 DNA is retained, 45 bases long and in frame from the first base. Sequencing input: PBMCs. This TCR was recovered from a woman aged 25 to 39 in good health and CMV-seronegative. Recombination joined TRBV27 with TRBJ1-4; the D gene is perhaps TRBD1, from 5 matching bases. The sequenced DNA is TGTGCCACCAAAGGAGGGGTTGCAGCTAATGAAAAACTGTTTTTT. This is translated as CATKGGVAANEKLFF.